The present T cell receptor (beta chain) was sequenced within a study of metastatic and nonmetastatic thyroid tumors (dated by TCRdb to 2020 to 2021). Looking at the study overall: Repertoires were compared across peripheral blood and tumor or nodule tissue samples from malignant and benign thyroid patients. The paper's findings and limits, for the study overall: In both blood and tumor samples, malignant tumors were reported to have significantly higher TCR beta diversity than benign nodules.

Compared with germline, V lacks 4 bases and J lacks 13 bases; bases without a gene match: 18. The CDR1 and CDR2 encoded by the germline V gene are SGHVS and FNYEAQ. The CDR3 holds 15 amino acids from the cysteine to the phenylalanine. The DNA shown is the 45-base CDR3, in frame from base 1. To prepare the library, PCR was applied. The sequencer listed for this sample is Illumina HiSeq 4000. High-throughput sequencing was used to profile the TCR beta-chain CDR3 region of every patient. Regarding the original processing steps: A classifier to discriminate distant-metastatic papillary thyroid cancer patients was built from CDR3 differences across clinicopathological groups. To measure repertoire diversity the researchers used the Shannon index, while the Morisita-Horn index served to gauge how similar the tumor and blood repertoires were. The public reads were reprocessed in TCRdb via fastp at Q25 and MiXCR, keeping in-frame beta chains. V and J calls and clone size were set by TCRdb, not the authors. The sample table contains about 64,000 clones; only one count was recorded for 4% to 4.5% of them. The ten top clones hold about a fifth of the sample.

None of the patients had been given any treatment before thyroid surgery. Using T-cell receptor beta sequencing, the study looked back at clinical samples from patients collected from the early 2010s to the late 2010s. This clone was detected ten times or more. Its antigen has not been determined. No base-level quality is on record; no much larger clone is a single base apart. The chain is assembled from TRBV7-6 and TRBJ2-5; a stretch of 7 junction bases matches TRBD1. The receptor's source is a female donor with papillary thyroid cancer or a benign thyroid nodule (not recorded which). Some clones in this sample may be carry-over from other donors' samples. Sequencing used blood. The nucleotide sequence is given as TGTGCCAGCAGCTCTCCCTACCGACAGGGTAAAGGGTTGTACTTC. It is translated as CASSSPYRQGKGLYF. Extended through the reference TRBV7-6 and TRBJ2-5 proteins, this CDR3 yields the full variable domain: GAGVSQSPRYKVTKRGQDVALRCDPISGHVSLYWYRQALGQGPEFLTYFNYEAQQDKSGLPNDRFSAERPEGSISTLTIQRTEQRDSAMYRCASSSPYRQGKGLYFGPGTRLLVL.